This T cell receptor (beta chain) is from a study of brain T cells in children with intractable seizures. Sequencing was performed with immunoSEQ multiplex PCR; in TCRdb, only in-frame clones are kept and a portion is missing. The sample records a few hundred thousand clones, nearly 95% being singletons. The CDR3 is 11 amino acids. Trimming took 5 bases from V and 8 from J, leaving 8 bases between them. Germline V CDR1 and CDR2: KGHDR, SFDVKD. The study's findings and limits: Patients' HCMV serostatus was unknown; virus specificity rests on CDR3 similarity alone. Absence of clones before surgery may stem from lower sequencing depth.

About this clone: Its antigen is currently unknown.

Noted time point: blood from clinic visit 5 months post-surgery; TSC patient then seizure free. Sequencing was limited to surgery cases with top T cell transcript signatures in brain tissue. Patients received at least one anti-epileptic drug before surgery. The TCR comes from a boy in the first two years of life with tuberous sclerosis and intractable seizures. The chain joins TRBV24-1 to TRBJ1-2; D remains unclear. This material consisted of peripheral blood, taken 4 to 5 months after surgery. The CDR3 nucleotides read TGTGCCACCAGTGCCCTCACCGGCTACACCTTC. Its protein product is CATSALTGYTF.